This entry concerns a single T cell receptor beta chain. Its antigen is not known. This sample was included in a study of graft-versus-host responses after intestinal transplantation. At the level of the study: Each transplant was multivisceral, liver-intestinal, or isolated intestinal. Once they had received anti-thymocyte globulin induction, all recipients took tacrolimus and steroids for approximately 3 years.

Produced via immunoSEQ multiplex PCR; TCRdb's table is partial and in-frame only. The data contain 35,000 to 45,000 clones, approximately 93% of them singletons. Regarding the study as a whole: Some GvH clones were seen earlier in gut or blood, suggesting intestinal origin. Graft-donor T cell macrochimerism coincided with high graft-versus-host to host-versus-graft clonal ratios in allografts.

Here the sequenced sample was unstimulated CD4+ T cells sorted from spleen or lymph node cells, taken before transplant. This sequence was found in a human donor who was the organ donor for an intestinal transplant.

This CDR3 reads CASRTRGDTDTF. The DNA for the CDR3 is TGTGCCAGCAGGACCAGGGGGGACACAGACACCTTC. The chain joins TRBV6-1 to TRBJ1-2, with TRBD1 identical over 7 bases. The junction had 10 bases not matched to a gene; V was cut back by 6 bases and J by 12 bases. The CDR3 extends over 12 amino acids. CDR1 is MNHNS and CDR2 is SASEGT in the germline V gene.